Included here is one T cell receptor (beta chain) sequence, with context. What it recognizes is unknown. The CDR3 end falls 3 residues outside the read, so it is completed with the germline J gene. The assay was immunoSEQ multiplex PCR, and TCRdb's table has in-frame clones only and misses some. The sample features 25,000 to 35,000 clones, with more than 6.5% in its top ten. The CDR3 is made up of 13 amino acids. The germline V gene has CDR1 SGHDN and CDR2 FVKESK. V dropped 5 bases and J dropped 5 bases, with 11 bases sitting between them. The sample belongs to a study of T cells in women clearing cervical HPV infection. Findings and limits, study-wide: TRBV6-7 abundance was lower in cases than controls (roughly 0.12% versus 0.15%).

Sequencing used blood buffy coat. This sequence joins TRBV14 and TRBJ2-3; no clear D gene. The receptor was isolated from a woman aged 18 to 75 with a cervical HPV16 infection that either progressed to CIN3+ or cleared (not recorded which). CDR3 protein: CASSKSYRDTQYF. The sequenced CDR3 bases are TGTGCCAGCAGCAAAAGCTACCGAGATACG.